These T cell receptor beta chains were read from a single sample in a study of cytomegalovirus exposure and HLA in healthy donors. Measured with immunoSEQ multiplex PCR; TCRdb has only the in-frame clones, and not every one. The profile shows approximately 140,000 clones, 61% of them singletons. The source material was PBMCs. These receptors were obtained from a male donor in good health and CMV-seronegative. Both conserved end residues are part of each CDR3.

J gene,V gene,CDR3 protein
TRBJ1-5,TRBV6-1,CASSDVGRQPQHF
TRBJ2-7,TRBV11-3,CASSLDGGGAYEQYF
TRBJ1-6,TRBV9,CASSMGQGDNSPLHF
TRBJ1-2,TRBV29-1,CSVADTYYGYTF
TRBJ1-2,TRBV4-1,CASSETGLWGYTF
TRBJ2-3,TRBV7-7,CASSPPLTDTQYF
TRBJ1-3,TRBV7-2,CASSLESGSGNTIYF
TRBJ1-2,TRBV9,CASSAQGADYGYTF
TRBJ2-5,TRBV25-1,CASSEFLSRETQYF
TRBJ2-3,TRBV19,CASSRGPTDTQYF
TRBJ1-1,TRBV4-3,CASSQTAGYSKNTEAFF
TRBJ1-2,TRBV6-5,CASSYLGANYGYTF
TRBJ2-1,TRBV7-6,CASSLNAGEGNEQFF
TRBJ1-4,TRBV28,CASSRGNEKLFF
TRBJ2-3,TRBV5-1,CASTPGTFADTQYF
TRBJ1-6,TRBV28,CASSASGYNSPLHF
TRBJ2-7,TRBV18,CASSPGLAGKSEYEQYF
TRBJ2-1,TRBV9,CASSVGTGSYNEQFF
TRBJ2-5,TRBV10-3,CAISEHGSGGQETQYF
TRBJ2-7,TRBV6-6,CASRLGGDFYEQYF
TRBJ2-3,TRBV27,CASSLYTPGSTDTQYF
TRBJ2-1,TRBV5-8,CASSSTPLAGGWGEQFF
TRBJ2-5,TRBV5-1,CASSYGQGETQYF
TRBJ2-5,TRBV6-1,CASQGQHQETQYF
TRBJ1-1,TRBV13,CASSLGQGNTEAFF
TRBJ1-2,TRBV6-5,CASSYSQDYGYTF
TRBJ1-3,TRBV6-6,CASSYGSGIRDTIYF
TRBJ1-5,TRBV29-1,CSVTEGTGGGNQPQHF
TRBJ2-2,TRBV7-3,CASSLLGGANTGELFF
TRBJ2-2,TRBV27,CASSLAGGYTGELFF
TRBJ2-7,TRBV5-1,CASSLEGAHREQYF
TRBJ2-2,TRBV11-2,CASSPRRHTNTGELFF
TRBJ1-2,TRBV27,CASRTGYGYTF
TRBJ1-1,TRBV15,CATSRDGGQGIRRNTEAFF
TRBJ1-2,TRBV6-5,CASSNPGQANYGYTF
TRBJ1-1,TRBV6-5,CASSFDDRNTEAFF
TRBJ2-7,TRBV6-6,CASSYAGESSYEQYF
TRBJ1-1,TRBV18,CASSPYGTENTEAFF
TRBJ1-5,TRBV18,CASSRQGGDQPQHF
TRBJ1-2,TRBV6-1,CASIDSGRTNYGYTF
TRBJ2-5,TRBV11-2,CASSYPTGGGGKTQYF
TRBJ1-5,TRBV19,CASSTHGGDNQPQHF
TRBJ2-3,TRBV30,CAYWDSSLTDTQYF
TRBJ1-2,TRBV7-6,CASSLTGDTNYGYTF
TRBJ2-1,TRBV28,CASSLLSGGRQFF
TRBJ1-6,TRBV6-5,CASSGQGGSSPLHF
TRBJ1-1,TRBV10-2,CASRTGQGTTEAFF
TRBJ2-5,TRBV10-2,CASRGTSSETQYF